This T cell receptor beta chain was profiled in a study of shared clonotypes between healthy human individuals. The V gene lost 2 bases and the J gene lost 4 bases, with 8 bases spanning the gap. The germline V gene encodes CDR1 SGHAT and CDR2 FQNNGV. There are 13 residues in the CDR3. Concerning this clone itself: Other DNA sequences in the sample encode the same CDR3.

The method was immunoSEQ multiplex PCR; TCRdb's version includes in-frame clones alone and lacks a portion of them. This table holds about 2.3 million clones, 85% to 95% found once. The sample was naive CD4+ T cells from PBMCs. Subset defined: CD45RA+ positively selected. This TCR derives from a man in his late teens or twenties in good health. Some clones in this sample may be carry-over from other donors' samples. The V gene is TRBV11-2, the J gene TRBJ1-1; D is possibly TRBD1 (5 bases). The CDR3 reads CASSLQGGTEAFF. CDR3 coding DNA: TGTGCCAGCAGCTTACAGGGTGGCACTGAAGCTTTCTTT.